This entry concerns a single T cell receptor (beta chain). Its cognate antigen is unknown. In preparing the TRB cDNA libraries, 5' RACE with UMI labels was used. TCRdb re-called the 5' RACE reads and catalogs CDR3 proteins one per entry, DNA excluded. The sample's table shows 20,000 to 30,000 distinct CDR3 sequences. This sample is drawn from a study of CXCR3-negative and CXCR3-positive naive CD8 T cells. Study findings and constraints: Much lower diversity was found in memory CD8+ cells, while both naive subsets had comparably high diversity.

Sample: naive CXCR3- CD8+ T cells from blood. Subset indicated: CD45RO-CCR7+CD27+CD95- naive CD8+ T cells lacking CXCR3 (TNR3-). The sequence came from a human donor in good health. Some clones in this sample may be carry-over from other donors' samples.

The CDR3 is CASSSRGADSPLHF. The rearrangement uses TRBV7-2 and TRBJ1-6. Germline V gene lookup returns CDR1 SGHTA and CDR2 FQGNSA. This CDR3 has 14 amino acids.